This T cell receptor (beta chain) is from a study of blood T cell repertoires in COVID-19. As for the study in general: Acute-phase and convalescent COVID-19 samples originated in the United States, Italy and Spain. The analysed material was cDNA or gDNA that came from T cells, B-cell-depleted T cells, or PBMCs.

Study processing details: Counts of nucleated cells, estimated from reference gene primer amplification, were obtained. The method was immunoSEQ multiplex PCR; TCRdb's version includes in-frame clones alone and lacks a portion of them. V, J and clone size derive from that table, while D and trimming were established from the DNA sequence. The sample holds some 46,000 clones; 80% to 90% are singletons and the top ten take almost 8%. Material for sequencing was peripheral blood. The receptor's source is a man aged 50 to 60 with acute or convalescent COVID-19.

The CDR3 protein is CSVELSGGEANEKLFF. The DNA of the CDR3 is TGCAGCGTTGAATTGTCGGGGGGCGAAGCTAATGAAAAACTGTTTTTT. This chain connects TRBV29-1 to TRBJ1-4; possible D gene TRBD1, 6 bases. There are 16 residues in the CDR3. Trimming took off 2 bases at V and 3 bases at J, with 16 bases between the two ends. Per the germline V gene, CDR1 is SQVTM and CDR2 is ANQGSEA.